The rows below give T cell receptor beta chains drawn from one sample of a study of identifying expanded T cells in peripheral blood. Data came from immunoSEQ multiplex PCR; TCRdb stores just in-frame clones and leaves some out. The table includes under 100,000 clones, about 90% detected once. Sequenced sample: blood. These receptors were obtained from a person aged 18-69 years in good health. CDR3s include the opening cysteine and the closing phenylalanine or tryptophan. The D gene is left open where the match is weak. Rows give clone size only sometimes, using once, few, many, or a class for an expanded clone.

NA TRBJ1-1 TRBV11-2 NA CASRDWARENTEAFF TGTGCCAGCCGAGACTGGGCCCGAGAGAACACTGAAGCTTTCTTT
NA TRBJ1-1 TRBV5-1 NA CASSKGTSNTEAFF TGCGCCAGCAGCAAAGGGACATCGAACACTGAAGCTTTCTTT
TRBD1 TRBJ2-7 TRBV6-1 NA CASSGDSYEQYF TGTGCCAGCAGCGGGGACAGCTACGAGCAGTACTTC
NA TRBJ1-4 TRBV2 few CASNQQENEKLFF TGTGCCAGCAATCAACAGGAAAATGAAAAACTGTTTTTT
NA TRBJ1-4 TRBV30 NA CAWSRPQGWEKLFF TGTGCCTGGAGTAGGCCACAGGGATGGGAAAAACTGTTTTTT
TRBD1 TRBJ1-1 TRBV18 NA CASSPRQGKVGTEAFF TGTGCCAGCTCACCGCGACAGGGGAAAGTGGGAACTGAAGCTTTCTTT
NA TRBJ2-5 TRBV18 NA CASSQGGETQYF TGTGCCAGCTCACAGGGGGGAGAGACCCAGTACTTC
TRBD2 TRBJ2-2 TRBV28 NA CASRLAGQRTGELFF TGTGCCAGCAGGCTAGCGGGACAGAGAACCGGGGAGCTGTTTTTT
NA TRBJ2-5 TRBV7-3 few CASSYRGGETQYF TGTGCCAGCAGCTACCGGGGCGGGGAGACCCAGTACTTC
NA TRBJ1-1 TRBV5-1 NA CASSPRGMNTEAFF TGCGCCAGCAGTCCCAGGGGAATGAACACTGAAGCTTTCTTT
NA TRBJ1-1 TRBV6-1 few CASSVQGGGSTEAFF TGTGCCAGCAGTGTTCAGGGAGGGGGATCCACTGAAGCTTTCTTT
NA TRBJ2-7 TRBV25-1 NA CASMGGVYEQYF TGTGCCAGCATGGGGGGAGTATACGAGCAGTACTTC
NA TRBJ1-6 TRBV27 NA CASSLKGSYNSPLHF TGTGCCAGCAGTTTGAAGGGGTCCTATAATTCACCCCTCCACTTT
NA TRBJ2-4 TRBV19 NA CASSYNPGPGGNIQYF TGTGCCAGTAGTTACAACCCGGGCCCCGGGGGAAACATTCAGTACTTC
NA TRBJ2-4 TRBV29-1 NA CSVGRVGDIQYF TGCAGCGTTGGCAGGGTTGGGGACATTCAGTACTTC
TRBD1 TRBJ1-6 TRBV5-1 once CASSPRGLDSPLHF TGCGCCAGCAGCCCCAGGGGGCTGGATTCACCCCTCCACTTT
TRBD2 TRBJ2-7 TRBV5-5 NA CASSLPGLAGVEQYF TGTGCCAGCAGCTTGCCGGGACTAGCGGGTGTAGAGCAGTACTTC
TRBD1 TRBJ1-6 TRBV5-4 NA CASSLSAGGNSPLHF TGTGCCAGCAGCTTGTCGGCAGGGGGTAATTCACCCCTCCACTTT
NA TRBJ1-1 TRBV5-1 few CASSFKVNTEAFF TGCGCCAGCAGCTTTAAGGTGAACACTGAAGCTTTCTTT
NA TRBJ1-4 TRBV5-1 NA CASSTSQTGRGEKLFF TGCGCCAGCAGCACGAGCCAGACGGGGAGAGGTGAAAAACTGTTTTTT
NA TRBJ2-1 TRBV5-8 NA CASCQQGPYNEQFF TGTGCCAGCTGTCAGCAGGGACCCTACAATGAGCAGTTCTTC
NA TRBJ1-4 TRBV6-6 NA CASSYSLGAGNEKLFF TGTGCCAGCAGTTACTCGCTGGGGGCGGGTAATGAAAAACTGTTTTTT
NA TRBJ1-1 TRBV9 NA CASSVVAVLNTEAFF TGTGCCAGCAGCGTAGTGGCAGTTTTGAACACTGAAGCTTTCTTT
NA TRBJ1-1 TRBV18 NA CASSPPNGGLGTEAFF TGTGCCAGCTCACCACCGAACGGGGGGCTAGGGACTGAAGCTTTCTTT
TRBD1 TRBJ2-2 TRBV4-1 NA CASSRGQGFYTGELFF TGCGCCAGCAGCCGGGGACAGGGGTTTTACACCGGGGAGCTGTTTTTT
NA TRBJ1-1 TRBV6-6 few CASSKPSGFGNTEAFF TGTGCCAGCAGCAAACCGTCGGGATTTGGGAACACTGAAGCTTTCTTT
NA TRBJ2-7 TRBV6-5 once CASSYDTFSYEQYF TGTGCCAGCAGTTACGACACTTTCTCCTACGAGCAGTACTTC
NA TRBJ1-5 TRBV27 NA CASSAGQFQPQHF TGTGCCAGCAGTGCCGGACAGTTTCAGCCCCAGCATTTT
NA TRBJ2-3 TRBV5-4 NA CASSPRAGRGTDTQYF TGTGCCAGCAGCCCCCGGGCCGGACGGGGCACAGATACGCAGTATTTT
TRBD2 TRBJ2-5 TRBV2 NA CASSEGMGLNQETQYF TGTGCCAGCAGTGAAGGGATGGGACTAAACCAAGAGACCCAGTACTTC
NA TRBJ2-1 TRBV11-2 NA CASSFAKGRSYNEQFF TGTGCCAGCAGCTTTGCTAAGGGCCGCTCCTACAATGAGCAGTTCTTC
TRBD1 TRBJ1-3 TRBV7-9 NA CASSSPWGQGAIGGNTIYF TGTGCCAGCAGCTCACCTTGGGGACAGGGTGCGATCGGTGGAAACACCATATATTTT
TRBD2 TRBJ2-5 TRBV27 few CASSASGGDLETQYF TGTGCCAGCAGTGCTAGCGGGGGGGATTTAGAGACCCAGTACTTC
NA TRBJ2-1 TRBV29-1 NA CSATGWEMGNEQFF TGCAGCGCCACCGGGTGGGAAATGGGCAATGAGCAGTTCTTC
NA TRBJ2-1 TRBV10-1 NA CASSDYSYEQFF TGCGCCAGCAGTGATTACAGCTATGAGCAGTTCTTC
NA TRBJ1-1 TRBV6-5 once CASSYSGLVAFF TGTGCCAGCAGTTACTCGGGACTTGTAGCTTTCTTT
TRBD1 TRBJ1-1 TRBV7-9 NA CASSRPDRGRSEAFF TGTGCCAGCAGCCGACCAGACAGGGGGCGTTCTGAAGCTTTCTTT
TRBD1 TRBJ1-2 TRBV10-3 NA CAISLTGEGYTF TGTGCCATCAGTTTGACAGGGGAGGGCTACACCTTC
TRBD1 TRBJ2-1 TRBV5-6 NA CASSQQFRTGAVEQFF TGTGCCAGCAGCCAACAATTTCGGACAGGGGCGGTTGAGCAGTTCTTC
NA TRBJ2-7 TRBV15 NA CATSREPRGKAEQYF TGTGCCACCAGCAGAGAACCCAGGGGCAAGGCAGAGCAGTACTTC
NA TRBJ2-2 TRBV6-4 medium-sized CASSDSGTNTGELFF TGTGCCAGCAGTGACTCGGGGACTAACACCGGGGAGCTGTTTTTT